This T cell receptor beta chain was captured in a study of PD-L1 blockade in urothelial cancer. Findings of the study overall: Having blood TCR clonality under the median before treatment predicted better survival. Durable benefit was linked to greater 3-week expansion of tumor-associated blood clones.

CDR1 and CDR2 from the germline V gene are SGHRS and YFSETQ. This CDR3 has 16 amino acids. V shed 0 bases, J shed 7 bases, and the junction held 3 bases outside the gene matches. Clones were read by immunoSEQ multiplex PCR, and TCRdb kept only the in-frame ones, dropping some. The repertoire has some 110,000 clones, approximately 90% of them found once; the top ten carry around 3.7%. The sample holds one count of this clone. Its antigen remains unidentified. The sample's time point: peripheral blood 6 weeks after treatment start. Samples spanned pretreatment and treatment, with 1 to 8 time points per patient.

The chain links TRBV5-1 to TRBJ2-1; 14 bases are shared with TRBD2. Material: PBMCs, obtained around atezolizumab (anti-PD-L1) treatment. The TCR originated in a man between 60 and 70 years old with urothelial cancer. For the CDR3, the DNA is TGCGCCAGCAGCTTGGGACTAGCGGGAGGGCAGAATGAGCAGTTCTTC. Encoded protein: CASSLGLAGGQNEQFF. Drawing the rest from reference TRBV5-1 and TRBJ2-1, the complete variable domain is KAGVTQTPRYLIKTRGQQVTLSCSPISGHRSVSWYQQTPGQGLQFLFEYFSETQRNKGNFPGRFSGRQFSNSRSEMNVSTLELGDSALYLCASSLGLAGGQNEQFFGPGTRLTVL.